Each of the 31 T cell receptor beta chains below was sequenced from the same sample in a study of patients and donors after allogeneic stem cell transplantation. TCRdb recomputed calls from the RT-PCR reads with MiXCR, one row per CDR3 protein. The table lists roughly 960,000 distinct CDR3 sequences, roughly 18% of them singletons. Input material: blood, either unsorted or a sorted T cell fraction (not recorded which). These receptors were collected from a human donor who was either an allogeneic HSCT recipient or a stem cell or donor lymphocyte infusion donor (not recorded which). It is not recorded whose cells these are; they may come from a transplant donor.

This clonotype has just a few counts. The chain is built from TRBV24-1 and TRBJ1-1; D not resolved. CDR1 and CDR2 from the germline V gene are KGHDR and SFDVKD. The germline V and J ends were trimmed by 3 bases and 0 bases, with 10 bases remaining between them. CDR3 length: 15 residues. CDR3 bases: TGTGCCACCAGTGATGCGGACGGCATGAACACTGAAGCTTTCTTT. This sequence encodes CATSDADGMNTEAFF.

This rearrangement joins TRBV19 to TRBJ2-5; TRBD2 matches 7 bases. V was pared by 6 bases and J by 10 bases, with 14 bases of the junction left unmatched. Germline V gene sequence: CDR1 LNHDA, CDR2 SQIVND (reference sequence). CDR3 length: 14 amino acids. CDR3 coding DNA: TGTGCCAGTAGCCATACCGGCCTAGCGGAAGGCCAGTACTTC. It translates to CASSHTGLAEGQYF.

This clonotype was seen more than once but under ten times. The rearrangement links TRBV15 to TRBJ1-1; D is possibly TRBD1 (5 bases). CDR3 length equals 13 residues. CDR1 is LNHNV, CDR2 YYDKDF, per germline (reference sequence). Trimming left V 5 bases short and J 5 bases short, with 12 bases between. DNA of the CDR3: TGTGCCACCAGCGAGAGGTGGGGGACTGAAGCTTTCTTT. Its translation: CATSERWGTEAFF.

This clonotype was detected a few times. The chain is built from TRBV5-1 and TRBJ2-1, with 10 bases fitting TRBD2. The V gene's germline CDR1 is SGHRS and CDR2 YFSETQ. This CDR3 is 21 amino acids long. V lost 0 bases to trimming and J lost 0 bases; unmatched junction nucleotides: 15. The DNA for the CDR3 is TGCGCCAGCAGCTTGGCCGGGCTAGCGGGAGTTGCGTCGAGCTCCTACAATGAGCAGTTCTTC. Its translation: CASSLAGLAGVASSSYNEQFF.

This clonotype was counted between two and nine times. The chain joins TRBV12-3 or TRBV12-4 to TRBJ1-6, with D possibly matching TRBD1 (6 bases). Trimming shortened V by 6 bases and J by 0 bases, and 12 bases separated the two germline ends. The CDR3 is 16 residues long. The CDR3, as DNA: TGTGCCAGCAGCTATGACAGGAGCTCCTATAATTCACCCCTCCACTTT. Translating it yields CASSYDRSSYNSPLHF.

V and J are TRBV27 and TRBJ2-1; TRBD2 matches 12 bases. Trimming took 6 bases from V and 6 from J; bases not matched to a gene: 12. The CDR3 consists of 17 residues. Germline CDR1 and CDR2: MNHEY and SMNVEV (reference sequence). Written as DNA, the CDR3 is TGTGCCAGCAGCTTGATCCAGACTAGCGGGAGCGGCAATGAGCAGTTCTTC. Translated: CASSLIQTSGSGNEQFF.

The gene calls are TRBV27 and TRBJ2-3; no clear D. CDR1 and CDR2 (germline): MNHEY, SMNVEV (reference sequence). V lost 0 bases and J lost 4, with 11 bases in between. The CDR3 runs 15 residues. For the CDR3, the DNA is TGTGCCAGCAGTTTATCGACGCTCCGGGCAGATACGCAGTATTTT. Its protein product is CASSLSTLRADTQYF.

This sequence joins TRBV13 and TRBJ2-5; possible D gene TRBD2, 5 bases. Germline-derived CDR1 and CDR2 are PRHDT and FYEKMQ (reference sequence). The CDR3 contains 15 residues. V lost 2 bases to trimming and J lost 7 bases, with 17 bases between them. The CDR3 nucleotides read TGTGCCAGCAGCTTAAATGTCATGGCTGGAGGGACCCAGTACTTC. Its protein is CASSLNVMAGGTQYF.

The rearrangement links TRBV5-6 to TRBJ1-1; TRBD1 is a possible D gene (5 bases). Germline V CDR1 and CDR2: SGHDT, YYEEEE. The V gene lost 0 bases and the J gene lost 0 bases, with 12 bases spanning the gap. The CDR3 totals 16 residues. The CDR3 DNA sequence: TGTGCCAGCAGCTTGGGGCCGACAGTCATGAACACTGAAGCTTTCTTT. Its translation is CASSLGPTVMNTEAFF.

This clonotype was counted a few times. The rearrangement joins TRBV29-1 to TRBJ2-1; D not certain. Germline V gene lookup returns CDR1 SQVTM and CDR2 ANQGSEA. The CDR3 sequence is 13 residues long. Trimming shortened V by 4 bases and J by 1 base, and 8 bases separated the two germline ends. The CDR3 bases are TGCAGCGTTGGTCCCAAGTCCTACAATGAGCAGTTCTTC. As protein: CSVGPKSYNEQFF.

This clonotype was picked up a small number of times. The chain uses TRBV20-1 and TRBJ1-1, with TRBD1 matching 7 bases. The CDR3 consists of 15 residues. Losses at the gene ends were 3 bases for V and 1 base for J; bases not matched to a gene: 8. Germline values: CDR1 DFQATT, CDR2 SNEGSKA (reference sequence). This CDR3 reads CSASRDSKRNTEAFF. The CDR3 bases are TGCAGTGCTAGCCGGGACAGCAAAAGGAACACTGAAGCTTTCTTT.

This clonotype occurred a few times. The J gene is TRBJ1-1, the V gene TRBV6-1, with a possible D match to TRBD1 (6 bases). The CDR3 loop spans 14 amino acids. Germline CDR1 and CDR2: MNHNS and SASEGT. Trimming stripped 7 bases from V and 1 base from J, with 13 bases between. The CDR3 nucleotides are TGTGCCAGCACCCCGACAGGAACGAACACTGAAGCTTTCTTT. Protein product: CASTPTGTNTEAFF.

This clonotype appeared a few times. The rearrangement joins TRBV7-9 to TRBJ1-4; unclear D gene. The V end was cut by 5 bases, the J end by 5 bases, with 12 bases between. The CDR3 has 14 residues. Germline-derived CDR1 and CDR2 are SEHNR and FQNEAQ (reference sequence). The CDR3 reads CASSPVQRNEKLFF. DNA for the CDR3: TGTGCCAGCAGCCCGGTCCAGAGGAATGAAAAACTGTTTTTT.

A few counts support this clonotype. The chain joins TRBV7-8 to TRBJ1-2; D is perhaps TRBD1 (5 bases). CDR3 length equals 16 residues. Trimming shortened V by 4 bases and J by 5 bases, and 20 bases separated the two germline ends. The V gene's germline CDR1 is SGHVS and CDR2 FQNEAQ. Here the CDR3 DNA reads TGTGCCAGCAGCTCCGTACGCTACAGAGGGGAGTATGGCTACACCTTC. As protein: CASSSVRYRGEYGYTF.

This clonotype was recorded a few times. The V call is TRBV6-1, the J call TRBJ2-2, with 7 bases fitting TRBD2. The CDR3 length is 16 residues. Germline V CDR1 and CDR2: MNHNS, SASEGT. The V segment lost 5 bases and the J segment 1 base; nucleotides outside the gene matches: 7. Here the CDR3 DNA reads TGTGCCAGCAGTCCTCTCTCGGGGGGGAACACCGGGGAGCTGTTTTTT. Its translation is CASSPLSGGNTGELFF.

The rearrangement joins TRBV3-1 to TRBJ1-1, with a weak D call TRBD1 (6 bases). CDR1 and CDR2 (germline): LGHDT, YNNKEL (reference sequence). V dropped 3 bases and J dropped 1 base, with 9 bases sitting between them. The CDR3 runs to 14 residues. The CDR3 reads CASSQGHSNTEAFF. Written as DNA, the CDR3 is TGTGCCAGCAGCCAGGGACACTCGAACACTGAAGCTTTCTTT.

The chain employs TRBV20-1 and TRBJ2-1, with TRBD1 matching over 9 bases. With 1 base clipped from V and 8 bases from J, the junction kept 15 bases outside the gene matches. The CDR3 runs 17 residues. Germline CDR1 DFQATT, CDR2 SNEGSKA (reference sequence). DNA of the CDR3: TGCAGTGCTAGAGGGTTTCGGGACAGGGATTATACCGATGAGCAGTTCTTC. This encodes CSARGFRDRDYTDEQFF.

This clonotype was picked up a small number of times. The chain joins TRBV12-3 or TRBV12-4 to TRBJ2-5; TRBD2 agrees at 10 bases. J lost 4 bases, V lost 3 bases, and 2 bases had no gene match. The CDR3 is made up of 14 amino acids. CDR3 in amino acids: CASSFRTSGETQYF. The CDR3 DNA reads TGTGCCAGCAGTTTCCGGACTAGCGGAGAGACCCAGTACTTC.

The chain recombines TRBV4-2 with TRBJ2-3; TRBD1 or TRBD2 may be the D gene (5 bases each). Trimming removed 4 bases at V and 4 bases at J, with 18 bases between. In germline, CDR1 is LGHNA, CDR2 YNFKEQ. The CDR3 length is 16 residues. Here the CDR3 DNA reads TGTGCCAGCAGCCGTAGGGCAGGGACGGAGGCAGATACGCAGTATTTT. Encoded protein: CASSRRAGTEADTQYF.

This clonotype was detected a few times. DNA for the CDR3: TGTGCCAGCAGGGCGGCTGAAGCTTTCTTT. This codes for CASRAAEAFF. This rearrangement joins TRBV2 to TRBJ1-1, with D hard to call. V was shortened by 6 bases and J by 6 bases, with 5 bases between the two germline ends. The CDR3 extends over 10 amino acids. CDR1 is SNHLY, CDR2 FYNNEI, per germline.

This clonotype occurred a few times. CDR3: CASSSLAGGLHEQYF. The DNA of the CDR3 is TGTGCCAGCAGTTCGCTAGCGGGAGGGCTCCACGAGCAGTACTTC. The chain joins TRBV6-5 to TRBJ2-7; TRBD2 matches 12 bases. The CDR3 consists of 15 residues. Looked up from germline, CDR1 is MNHEY and CDR2 is SVGAGI. Losses at the gene ends were 4 bases for V and 5 bases for J; bases not matched to a gene: 6.

This clonotype showed up just a few times. The chain has TRBV10-3 and TRBJ2-3, with 9 positions matching TRBD2. Trimming cost V 7 bases and J 0 bases; bases outside gene matches: 8. CDR3 length equals 16 residues. Germline CDR1 and CDR2: ENHRY and SYGVKD. The CDR3 sequence: CAINAGGPRSTDTQYF. The CDR3 DNA follows: TGTGCCATCAATGCGGGGGGGCCTAGAAGCACAGATACGCAGTATTTT.

The V call is TRBV19, the J call TRBJ2-7; 10 bases line up with TRBD2. CDR3 length equals 15 residues. Germline assignment: CDR1 LNHDA and CDR2 SQIVND (reference sequence). J lost 2 bases, V lost 5 bases, and 6 bases had no gene match. CDR3 nucleotides: TGTGCCAGTAGTTCACAAGCGGGAGGGCCCTACGAGCAGTACTTC. This gives the protein CASSSQAGGPYEQYF.

This rearrangement joins TRBV20-1 to TRBJ1-5; tentatively, D is TRBD1 (5 bases). V gave up 5 bases and J gave up 5 bases, with 13 bases separating them. CDR1 and CDR2 (germline): DFQATT, SNEGSKA (reference sequence). There are 13 residues in the CDR3. CDR3 in DNA: TGCAGTGCTGCGACGGACACAGATCAGCCCCAGCATTTT. Its translation is CSAATDTDQPQHF.

This clonotype has a handful of counts. The chain combines TRBV9 with TRBJ1-2; D remains unclear. In germline, CDR1 is SGDLS, CDR2 YYNGEE. The CDR3 extends over 14 amino acids. With 4 bases removed from V and 7 bases from J, the gap between germline ends came to 17 bases. CDR3 residues: CASSRVAAAVGYTF. The CDR3 region has the DNA TGTGCCAGCAGCCGGGTCGCGGCGGCAGTTGGCTACACCTTC.

The sample holds many counts of this clonotype. V gene TRBV4-2 combines with J gene TRBJ1-2, with a weak D call TRBD1 (6 bases). Germline lookup yields CDR1 LGHNA and CDR2 YNFKEQ. The CDR3 is 15 amino acids. V lost 0 bases and J 5 bases, leaving 13 bases between the germline ends. For the CDR3, the DNA is TGTGCCAGCAGCCAAGATGGTGGGGGCGGTTATGGCTACACCTTC. Translated: CASSQDGGGGYGYTF.

This clonotype was observed many times. The genes are TRBV27 and TRBJ1-1; 7 bases map to TRBD1. Germline loops: CDR1 MNHEY, CDR2 SMNVEV (reference sequence). The CDR3 is 13 amino acids. V shed 6 bases, J shed 5 bases, and the junction held 6 bases outside the gene matches. CDR3 bases: TGTGCCAGCAGCAAGACAGGGAGTACTGAAGCTTTCTTT. This encodes CASSKTGSTEAFF.

This clonotype was counted between two and nine times. The chain links TRBV21-1 to TRBJ2-2; the table names TRBD1, a call not compared with the DNA. TRBV21-1 is a documented pseudogene. CDR3 length: 15 residues. The CDR3 is CASSKVLAGGGELFF. In nucleotides, the CDR3 is TGTGCCAGCAGCAAAGTACTAGCAGGGGGCGGGGAGCTGTTTTTT.

The count of this clonotype is one. Germline is not matched at one junction end, which may reflect a read error. CDR3 in amino acids: CAGSHRTSGGTGELFF. The CDR3 DNA sequence: TGTGCCGGCAGCCATCGGACTAGCGGGGGCACCGGGGAGCTGTTTTTT. The chain combines TRBV7-2 with TRBJ2-2; the match to TRBD2 covers 13 bases. CDR1 and CDR2 from the germline V gene are SGHTA and FQGNSA. This CDR3 spans 16 amino acids.

V usage is TRBV27 and J usage is TRBJ2-5; D may be TRBD1 (6 bases). V was cut by 4 bases and J by 4 bases, with 19 bases left in between. Germline-derived CDR1 and CDR2 are MNHEY and SMNVEV (reference sequence). This CDR3 contains 16 residues. The CDR3 DNA is TGTGCCAGCAGTTCACATACCTGGACAGCCAGAGAGACCCAGTACTTC. Translated: CASSSHTWTARETQYF.

This clonotype was seen more than once but under ten times. The chain employs TRBV6-5 and TRBJ1-2; tentatively, D is TRBD1 (6 bases). CDR1 MNHEY and CDR2 SVGAGI come from the germline V gene. The CDR3 covers 15 residues. Trimming cost V 2 bases and J 3 bases, with 13 bases left between them. The CDR3 DNA reads as TGTGCCAGCAGTTACGGAGGGGGGGCCGACTATGGCTACACCTTC. Protein product: CASSYGGGADYGYTF.